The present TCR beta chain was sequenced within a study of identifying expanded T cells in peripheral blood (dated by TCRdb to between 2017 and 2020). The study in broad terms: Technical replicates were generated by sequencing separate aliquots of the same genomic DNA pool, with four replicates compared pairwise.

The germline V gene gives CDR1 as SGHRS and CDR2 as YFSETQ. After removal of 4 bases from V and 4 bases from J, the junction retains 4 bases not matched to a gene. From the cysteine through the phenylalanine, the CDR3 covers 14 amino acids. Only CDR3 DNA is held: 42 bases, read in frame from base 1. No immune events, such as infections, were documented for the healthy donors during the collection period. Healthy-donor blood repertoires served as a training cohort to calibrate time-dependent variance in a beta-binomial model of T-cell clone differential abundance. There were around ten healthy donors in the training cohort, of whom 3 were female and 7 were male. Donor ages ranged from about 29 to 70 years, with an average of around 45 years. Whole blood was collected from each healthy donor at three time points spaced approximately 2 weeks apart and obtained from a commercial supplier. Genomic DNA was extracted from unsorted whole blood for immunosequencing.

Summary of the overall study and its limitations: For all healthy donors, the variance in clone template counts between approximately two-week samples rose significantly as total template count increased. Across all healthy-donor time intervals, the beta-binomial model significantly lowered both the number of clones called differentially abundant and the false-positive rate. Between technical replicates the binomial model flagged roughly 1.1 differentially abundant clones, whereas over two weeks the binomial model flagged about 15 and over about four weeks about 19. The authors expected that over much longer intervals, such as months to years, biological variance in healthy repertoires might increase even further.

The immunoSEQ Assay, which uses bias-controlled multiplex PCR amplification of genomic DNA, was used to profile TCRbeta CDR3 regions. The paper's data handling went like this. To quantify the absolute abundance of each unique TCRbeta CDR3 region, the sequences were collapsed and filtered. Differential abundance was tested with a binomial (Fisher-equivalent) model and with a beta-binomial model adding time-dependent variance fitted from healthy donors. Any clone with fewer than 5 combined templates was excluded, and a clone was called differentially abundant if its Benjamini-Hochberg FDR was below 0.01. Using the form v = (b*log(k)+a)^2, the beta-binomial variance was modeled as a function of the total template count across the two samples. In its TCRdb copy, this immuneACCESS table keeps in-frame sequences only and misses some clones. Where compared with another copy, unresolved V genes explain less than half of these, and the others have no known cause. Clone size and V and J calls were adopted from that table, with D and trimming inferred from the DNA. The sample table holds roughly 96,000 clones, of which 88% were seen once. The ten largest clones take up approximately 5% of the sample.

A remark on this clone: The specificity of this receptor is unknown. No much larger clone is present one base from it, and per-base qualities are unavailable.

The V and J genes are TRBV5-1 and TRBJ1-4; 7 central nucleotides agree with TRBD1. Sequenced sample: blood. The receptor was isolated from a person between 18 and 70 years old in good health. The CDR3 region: CASSLGQINEKLFF. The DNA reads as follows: TGCGCCAGCAGCCTGGGACAGATTAATGAAAAACTGTTTTTT.